These 3 T cell receptor beta chains were sequenced from one sample in a study of PD-L1 blockade in urothelial cancer. The time point is: peripheral blood 6 weeks after treatment start. The protocol was immunoSEQ multiplex PCR, while the TCRdb copy is restricted to in-frame clones and leaves out a portion. The sample has about 45,000 clones; roughly 78% are singletons. This specimen was PBMCs, taken around atezolizumab (anti-PD-L1) treatment. The receptors here all came from a man aged 55-75 years with urothelial cancer.

The V call is TRBV6-6, the J call TRBJ1-3; D is unclear. V was cut by 6 bases and J by 2 bases, with 5 bases left in between. Germline loops: CDR1 MNHNY, CDR2 SVGAGI (reference sequence). The CDR3 length is 12 residues. The CDR3 protein is CASSPTGNTIYF. The CDR3 coding sequence is TGTGCCAGCAGCCCTACTGGAAACACCATATATTTT.

V is TRBV28 and J is TRBJ1-2; D is perhaps TRBD1 (6 bases). The CDR3 contains 12 residues. Germline V lookup: CDR1 MDHEN, CDR2 SYDVKM. V was pared by 2 bases and J by 6 bases, with 7 bases between. The CDR3 here is CASSLRTDGYTF. Written as DNA, the CDR3 is TGTGCCAGCAGTTTACGGACAGATGGCTACACCTTC.

This sequence joins TRBV5-1 and TRBJ2-2; 7 nucleotides align to TRBD2. The junction had 6 bases not matched to a gene; V was cut back by 6 bases and J by 4 bases. Per the germline V gene, CDR1 is SGHRS and CDR2 is YFSETQ. The CDR3 spans 14 residues. CDR3 sequence reads: CASTRGEGTGELFF. The CDR3 DNA sequence: TGCGCCAGCACCCGAGGGGAGGGCACCGGGGAGCTGTTTTTT.